Below are 22 T cell receptor beta chains sequenced from a single sample in a study of beta chain features in type 1 diabetes. Expressed TCRB transcripts were sequenced because the isolated RNA had all been reverse transcribed beforehand. The assay was immunoSEQ multiplex PCR, and TCRdb's table has in-frame clones only and misses some. The sample consists of around 500,000 clones, roughly an eighth of them appearing once. What was sequenced was naive CD4+ T cells from blood. These receptors came from a woman under 30 in good health.

This chain joins TRBV7-9 and TRBJ1-2; D is possibly TRBD1 (5 bases). The CDR3 totals 13 residues. Trimming took 5 bases from V and 7 from J, leaving 14 bases between them. Germline CDR1 reads SEHNR; CDR2 reads FQNEAQ (reference sequence). The CDR3 sequence is CASSPNRDVGYTF. The CDR3, as DNA: TGTGCCAGCAGCCCCAACCGGGACGTTGGCTACACCTTC.

This rearrangement joins TRBV4-3 to TRBJ2-1, with D tentatively TRBD2 (5 bases). This CDR3 region has 17 residues. Germline loops: CDR1 LGHNA, CDR2 YSLEER. Trimming pared 3 bases from V and 0 bases from J, leaving 15 bases between. CDR3 DNA sequence: TGCGCCAGCAGCCACCTACGGGGATCGAGCTCCTACAATGAGCAGTTCTTC. As protein: CASSHLRGSSSYNEQFF.

V usage is TRBV5-6 and J usage is TRBJ2-3; the D is unclear. Germline-derived CDR1 and CDR2 are SGHDT and YYEEEE. Trimming took 2 bases from V and 6 from J, leaving 7 bases between them. This CDR3 is 12 amino acids long. CDR3 sequence reads: CASSFLGDTQYF. The CDR3 bases are TGTGCCAGCAGCTTCCTAGGGGATACGCAGTATTTT.

This clone turned up a few times. This chain connects TRBV9 to TRBJ1-6; D uncertain. The CDR3 covers 14 residues. Germline V gives CDR1 SGDLS, CDR2 YYNGEE. V gave up 2 bases and J gave up 9 bases, with 12 bases separating them. The CDR3 region is CASSVQTRGSPLHF. DNA of the CDR3: TGTGCCAGCAGCGTCCAGACTCGGGGTTCACCCCTCCACTTT.

This clone was observed a handful of times. The chain carries TRBV7-2 and TRBJ2-5; D is possibly TRBD2 (6 bases). The CDR3 is 13 residues long. Per the germline V gene, CDR1 is SGHTA and CDR2 is FQGNSA. Trimming took 7 bases from V and 5 from J, leaving 14 bases between them. The CDR3 loop is CASIRGAGETQYF. The DNA for the CDR3 is TGTGCCAGCATCCGAGGTGCGGGGGAGACCCAGTACTTC.

The sample holds a few counts of this clone. The rearrangement uses TRBV7-3 and TRBJ2-5; D possibly corresponds to TRBD2 (5 bases). CDR3 length: 15 residues. Trimming removed 2 bases at V and 1 base at J, with 11 bases between. Germline V gene data show CDR1 as SGHTA and CDR2 as FQGTGA. The CDR3 DNA reads TGTGCCAGCAGCTTAGGAGGACGCCTCCAAGAGACCCAGTACTTC. It is translated as CASSLGGRLQETQYF.

This clone was observed a handful of times. The genes are TRBV2 and TRBJ2-2, with D maybe TRBD2 (5 bases). Germline V gene data show CDR1 as SNHLY and CDR2 as FYNNEI. The CDR3 has 18 residues. The V gene lost 5 bases and the J gene lost 6 bases, with 25 bases spanning the gap. For the CDR3, the DNA is TGTGCCAGCAGTCTTGCCCTGGGAAGTAGCGATGTGGCCGGGGAGCTGTTTTTT. Translating gives CASSLALGSSDVAGELFF.

This clone was seen a few times. The chain couples TRBV5-1 to TRBJ2-5, with D perhaps being TRBD1 or TRBD2 (6 bases each). CDR3 length: 13 amino acids. Per germline, CDR1 SGHRS and CDR2 YFSETQ. With 1 base removed from V and 7 bases from J, the gap between germline ends came to 11 bases. CDR3 nucleotide sequence: TGCGCCAGCAGCTTGAGCAGGGGAGGGACCCAGTACTTC. Its translation is CASSLSRGGTQYF.

The rearrangement links TRBV6-5 to TRBJ1-6; D is undetermined. The germline gives CDR1 MNHEY, CDR2 SVGAGI. Trimming cost V 0 bases and J 10 bases, with 7 bases left between them. The length of the CDR3 is 13 residues. The CDR3 is CASSYSTVSPLHF. The DNA of the CDR3 is TGTGCCAGCAGTTACTCGACTGTGTCACCCCTCCACTTT.

J is TRBJ2-3 and V is TRBV14; 10 bases agree with TRBD2. With 4 bases clipped from V and 6 bases from J, the junction kept 7 bases outside the gene matches. Germline V gene data show CDR1 as SGHDN and CDR2 as FVKESK. This CDR3 contains 15 residues. The DNA for the CDR3 is TGTGCCAGCAGCCCACTAGCGGGGCCCACGGATACGCAGTATTTT. This gives the protein CASSPLAGPTDTQYF.

This clone came up a few times. CDR3 sequence: CASFSPQRGTHSNQPQHF. DNA of the CDR3: TGTGCCAGCTTCTCTCCGCAGAGGGGGACACATAGCAATCAGCCCCAGCATTTT. This chain uses TRBV28 with TRBJ1-5, with D maybe TRBD1 (6 bases). The CDR3 has 18 amino acids. V lost 8 bases and J lost 0, with 23 bases in between. Germline lookup yields CDR1 MDHEN and CDR2 SYDVKM.

This clone was counted between two and nine times. An end of the junction differs from the germline gene, which may be a read error. This sequence joins TRBV4-1 and TRBJ1-5; D is unclear. Germline V CDR1 and CDR2: MGHRA, YSYEKL. The CDR3 is 16 residues long. Here the CDR3 reads CASSLGLPNTNRPQHF. Here the CDR3 DNA reads TGCGCCAGCAGCCTGGGCCTCCCCAACACAAATCGGCCCCAGCATTTT.

This clone has only a few counts. The chain recombines TRBV11-1 with TRBJ2-7; D gene unclear. Trimming removed 0 bases from V and 7 bases from J, with 10 bases in between. The length of the CDR3 is 13 residues. Germline lookup yields CDR1 SGHAT and CDR2 FQDESV (reference sequence). The CDR3 spells CASSLAFSYEQYV. The DNA for the CDR3 is TGTGCCAGCAGCTTAGCTTTCAGTTATGAGCAGTACGTC.

DNA for the CDR3: TGTGCCACCCCGCAGCCCCCGGAGACCCAGTACTTC. Residues: CATPQPPETQYF. This sequence joins TRBV25-1 and TRBJ2-5; D not certain. Trimming removed 10 bases from V and 5 bases from J, with 14 bases in between. Germline CDR1 reads MGHDK; CDR2 reads SYGVNS. The CDR3 length is 12 residues.

Comments on this clone: A read error may produce the germline difference seen at one junction end. The gene calls are TRBV7-7 and TRBJ2-7; a weak D match, TRBD2 (5 bases). The length of the CDR3 is 14 residues. Germline CDR1 SSHAT, CDR2 FNYEAQ (reference sequence). CDR3 residues: CASSLEGSRAEQYF. CDR3 nucleotides: TGTGCTAGCAGCTTAGAGGGCTCGAGGGCCGAGCAGTACTTC.

The chain carries TRBV5-6 and TRBJ2-5; TRBD2 might be the D (6 bases). Per germline, CDR1 SGHDT and CDR2 YYEEEE. V was trimmed by 7 bases and J by 0 bases, leaving 10 bases between them. The CDR3 extends over 13 amino acids. Here the CDR3 reads CASGGVNQETQYF. The CDR3, as DNA: TGTGCCAGCGGCGGGGTTAACCAAGAGACCCAGTACTTC.

The chain joins TRBV7-2 to TRBJ2-5; 8 nucleotides agree with TRBD1. The CDR3 has 15 amino acids. Germline V gene lookup returns CDR1 SGHTA and CDR2 FQGNSA. V lost 3 bases to trimming and J lost 5 bases; unmatched junction nucleotides: 8. The CDR3 loop is CASSFRTGLTETQYF. In DNA, the CDR3 is TGTGCCAGCAGCTTTCGGACAGGGTTAACGGAGACCCAGTACTTC.

The sample holds a few counts of this clone. The chain links TRBV7-8 to TRBJ2-6; the D is unclear. Germline V gene sequence: CDR1 SGHVS, CDR2 FQNEAQ. The CDR3 extends over 16 amino acids. Trimming removed 0 bases from V and 4 bases from J, with 10 bases in between. The CDR3 loop reads CASSLAWKSGANVLTF. The CDR3 DNA follows: TGTGCCAGCAGCTTAGCCTGGAAATCCGGGGCCAACGTCCTGACTTTC.

This clone was seen ten or more times. The chain combines TRBV14 with TRBJ2-6; D remains ambiguous. With 2 bases removed from V and 3 bases from J, the gap between germline ends came to 8 bases. Germline V CDR1 and CDR2: SGHDN, FVKESK. The CDR3 has 15 amino acids. This CDR3 is CASSQPAYGANVLTF. In DNA form, the CDR3 reads TGTGCCAGCAGCCAACCGGCCTATGGGGCCAACGTCCTGACTTTC.

J is TRBJ1-2 and V is TRBV7-9, with 7 bases identical to TRBD1. V shed 6 bases and J 3 bases; nucleotides not matched to a gene: 4. Germline CDR1 is SEHNR and CDR2 is FQNEAQ (reference sequence). CDR3 length equals 13 residues. In nucleotides, the CDR3 is TGTGCCAGCAGTTCACAGGGGTACTATGGCTACACCTTC. Translating gives CASSSQGYYGYTF.

This clone was counted only a few times. The chain couples TRBV5-1 to TRBJ2-7; D might be TRBD1 or TRBD2, each matching 5 bases. Germline V gene data show CDR1 as SGHRS and CDR2 as YFSETQ. CDR3 length equals 14 residues. V lost 5 bases and J lost 2, with 14 bases in between. CDR3 coding DNA: TGCGCCAGCAGATCTTCCCAGGGACCCTACGAGCAGTACTTC. The encoded protein is CASRSSQGPYEQYF.

In its sample, this clone was seen a few times. The chain combines TRBV2 with TRBJ2-5; 8 nucleotides line up with TRBD1. Germline CDR1 reads SNHLY; CDR2 reads FYNNEI. This CDR3 is built from 13 residues. Trimming cost V 7 bases and J 2 bases; bases outside gene matches: 3. The CDR3 nucleotides read TGTGCCAGCAATCGGGACAGGCAAGAGACCCAGTACTTC. It specifies CASNRDRQETQYF.